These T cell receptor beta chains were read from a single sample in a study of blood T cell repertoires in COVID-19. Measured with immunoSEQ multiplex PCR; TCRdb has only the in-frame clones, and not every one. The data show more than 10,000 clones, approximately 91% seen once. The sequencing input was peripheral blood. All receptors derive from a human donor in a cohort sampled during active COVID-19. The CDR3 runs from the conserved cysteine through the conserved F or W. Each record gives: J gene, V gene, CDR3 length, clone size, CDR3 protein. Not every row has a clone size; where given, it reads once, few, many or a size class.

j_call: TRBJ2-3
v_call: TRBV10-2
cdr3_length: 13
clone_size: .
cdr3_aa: CASTLASTDTQYF

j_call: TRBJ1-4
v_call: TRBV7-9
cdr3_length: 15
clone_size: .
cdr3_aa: CASSFDRDRGEKLFF

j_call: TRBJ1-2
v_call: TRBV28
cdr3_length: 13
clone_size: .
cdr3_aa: CASSVGQGWGYTF

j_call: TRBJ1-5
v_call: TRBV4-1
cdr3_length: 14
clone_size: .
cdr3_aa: CASSQEGGYQPQHF

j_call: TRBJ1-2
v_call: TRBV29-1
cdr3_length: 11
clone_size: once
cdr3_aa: CSVEQGSGYTF

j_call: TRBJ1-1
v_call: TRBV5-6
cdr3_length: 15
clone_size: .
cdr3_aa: CASSLQYGTVIEAFF

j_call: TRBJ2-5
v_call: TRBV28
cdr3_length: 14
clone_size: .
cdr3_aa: CASRPQGRGETQYF

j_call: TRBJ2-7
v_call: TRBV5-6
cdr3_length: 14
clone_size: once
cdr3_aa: CASSFSGSSYEQYF

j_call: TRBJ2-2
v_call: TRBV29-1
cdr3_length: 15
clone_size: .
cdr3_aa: CSASTSGSYTGELFF

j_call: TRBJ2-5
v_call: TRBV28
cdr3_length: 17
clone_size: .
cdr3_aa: CASSPAPGTSDEETQYF

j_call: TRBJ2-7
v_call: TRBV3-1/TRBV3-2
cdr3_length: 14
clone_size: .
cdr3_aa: CASSQVRTSYEQYF

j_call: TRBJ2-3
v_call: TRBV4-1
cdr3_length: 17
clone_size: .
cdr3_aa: CASSQVWSGGSTDTQYF

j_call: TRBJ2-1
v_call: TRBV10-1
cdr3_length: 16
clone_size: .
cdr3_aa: CASSESGNPRGDEQFF

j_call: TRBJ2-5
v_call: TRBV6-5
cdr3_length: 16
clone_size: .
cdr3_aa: CASSYRKATGEETQYF

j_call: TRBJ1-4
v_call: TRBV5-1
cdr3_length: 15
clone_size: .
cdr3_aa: CASSVGLGLNEKLFF

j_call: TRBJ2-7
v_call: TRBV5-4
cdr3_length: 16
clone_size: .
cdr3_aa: CASSSGRQTSSYEQYF

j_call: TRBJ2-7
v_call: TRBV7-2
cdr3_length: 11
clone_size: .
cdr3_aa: CATGVGNEQYF

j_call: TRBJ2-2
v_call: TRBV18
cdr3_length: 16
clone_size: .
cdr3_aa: CASSPQGAGNTGELFF

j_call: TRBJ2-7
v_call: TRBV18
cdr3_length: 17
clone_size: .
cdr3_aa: CASSPQPGREGWHEQYF